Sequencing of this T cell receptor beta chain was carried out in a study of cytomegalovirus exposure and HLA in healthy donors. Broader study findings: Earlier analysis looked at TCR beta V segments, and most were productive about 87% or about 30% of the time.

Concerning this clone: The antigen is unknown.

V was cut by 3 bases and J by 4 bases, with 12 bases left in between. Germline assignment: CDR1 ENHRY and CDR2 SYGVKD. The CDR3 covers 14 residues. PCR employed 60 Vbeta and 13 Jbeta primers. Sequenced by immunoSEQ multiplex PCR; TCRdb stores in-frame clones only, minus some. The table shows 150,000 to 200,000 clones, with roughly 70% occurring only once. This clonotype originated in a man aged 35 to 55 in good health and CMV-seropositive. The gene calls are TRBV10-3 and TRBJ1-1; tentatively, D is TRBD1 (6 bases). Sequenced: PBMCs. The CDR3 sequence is CAISDDLRGTEAFF. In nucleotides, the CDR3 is TGTGCCATCAGTGACGACCTCAGGGGCACTGAAGCTTTCTTT.